The following is a T cell receptor beta chain sequence with its context. Its matching antigen is unknown. Time point indicated: week 11, during vaccination. With topical imiquimod, each dose of the vaccine consisted of 300 ug of mutant IDH1 20-mer peptide. Libraries were prepared by immunoSEQ multiplex PCR; TCRdb keeps only in-frame clonotypes and omits some of them. The sample has tens of thousands of clones; 80% are singletons. The sample is drawn from a study of a mutant IDH1 vaccine in newly diagnosed glioma. Germline V lookup: CDR1 SNHLY, CDR2 FYNNEI. V lost 8 bases, J lost 3 bases, and 7 bases lay in between. This CDR3 has 12 amino acids.

The clonotype comes from a middle-aged man with glioma. The chain uses TRBV2 and TRBJ2-2; D is uncertain. The material was PBMCs, obtained from a glioma patient whose treatment included an IDH1 peptide vaccine. The DNA of the CDR3 is TGTGCCAGCGGTTCGGACACCGGGGAGCTGTTTTTT. This gives the protein CASGSDTGELFF.